A single sample gave rise to the 13 T cell receptor beta chains below, sequenced in a study of blood T cells in healthy people across ages. Alongside a J-beta primer mix, a sample-barcoded 5' primer served in a second PCR lasting about 7 to 11 cycles. MiXCR, run by TCRdb on the 5' RACE reads, gives a single entry per CDR3 protein. The sample includes about 380,000 distinct CDR3 sequences, approximately 47% of them seen just once. The sample comprised blood. These TCRs come from a man between 60 and 70 years old in good health.

In its sample, this clonotype was seen many times. This chain's CDR3 is CASSLGGLAVSYEQYF. DNA of the CDR3: TGTGCCAGCAGCTTAGGCGGACTAGCGGTCTCCTACGAGCAGTACTTC. The chain is built from TRBV7-2 and TRBJ2-7; 10 nucleotides align to TRBD2. This CDR3 is 16 amino acids long. Germline trimming cut 1 base from V and 0 bases from J; bases unmatched to any gene: 3. CDR1 is SGHTA and CDR2 is FQGNSA in the germline V gene.

This sequence joins TRBV20-1 and TRBJ2-3; D ambiguous. V was pared by 0 bases and J by 4 bases, with 14 bases between. Looked up from germline, CDR1 is DFQATT and CDR2 is SNEGSKA (reference sequence). The CDR3 sequence is 15 residues long. CDR3 in DNA: TGCAGTGCTAGAGAAGTATTACGGTCGGCAGATACGCAGTATTTT. It codes for CSAREVLRSADTQYF.

J is TRBJ2-2 and V is TRBV11-3; 9 bases agree with TRBD1. CDR1 is SGHNT and CDR2 is YENEEA in the germline V gene. The CDR3 is 16 amino acids. J lost 5 bases, V lost 5 bases, and 9 bases had no gene match. The CDR3 region is CASSPSGTGWTGELFF. CDR3 nucleotides: TGTGCCAGCAGCCCCTCCGGGACAGGGTGGACCGGGGAGCTGTTTTTT.

In its sample, this clonotype was seen a few times. The rearrangement links TRBV11-2 to TRBJ2-1, with D perhaps TRBD2 (5 bases). Trimming removed 4 bases at V and 6 bases at J, with 10 bases between. This CDR3 is built from 13 residues. Per the germline V gene, CDR1 is SGHAT and CDR2 is FQNNGV. Here the CDR3 DNA reads TGTGCCAGCAGCTACCCTCGGGGCAATGAGCAGTTCTTC. Protein sequence: CASSYPRGNEQFF.

The V call is TRBV7-6, the J call TRBJ2-5; possible D gene TRBD1, 6 bases. The CDR3 runs to 13 residues. V was shortened by 5 bases and J by 3 bases, with 10 bases between the two germline ends. Looked up from germline, CDR1 is SGHVS and CDR2 is FNYEAQ. In nucleotides, the CDR3 is TGTGCCAGCAGCCCTGACAGGAAAGAGACCCAGTACTTC. It is translated as CASSPDRKETQYF.

This chain joins TRBV20-1 and TRBJ1-1, with a weak D call TRBD1 (6 bases). The CDR3 runs 12 residues. Trimming stripped 7 bases from V and 3 bases from J, with 12 bases between. The V gene's germline CDR1 is DFQATT and CDR2 SNEGSKA (reference sequence). The CDR3 bases are TGCAGTGGTCGGGACACCCACACTGAAGCTTTCTTT. This gives the protein CSGRDTHTEAFF.

The chain carries TRBV20-1 and TRBJ2-6, with 7 bases that match TRBD1. V was clipped by 5 bases and J by 0 bases; unmatched bases: 16. The CDR3 is made up of 19 amino acids. CDR1 is DFQATT and CDR2 is SNEGSKA in the germline V gene (reference sequence). CDR3 nucleotide sequence: TGCAGTGCTGAGACAGGGATGGCGTCCGGATACTCTGGGGCCAACGTCCTGACTTTC. Its protein is CSAETGMASGYSGANVLTF.

On this clonotype: Just one base apart from a much larger clone, this may be a read error. The chain recombines TRBV6-1 with TRBJ2-7; D gene unclear. CDR1 is MNHNS and CDR2 is SASEGT in the germline V gene. There are 15 residues in the CDR3. Trimming removed 4 bases at V and 0 bases at J, with 13 bases between. The CDR3: CASSGGPTISYEQYF. Written as DNA, the CDR3 is TGTGCCAGCAGTGGCGGACCGACGATCTCCTACGAGCAGTACTTC.

V usage is TRBV11-1 and J usage is TRBJ2-3; TRBD2 agrees at 12 bases. The germline CDR1 and CDR2 sequences are SGHAT and FQDESV (reference sequence). The CDR3 spans 15 residues. V was clipped by 4 bases and J by 4 bases; unmatched bases: 3. CDR3 protein: CASSWSSGGADTQYF. The CDR3 nucleotides are TGTGCCAGCAGCTGGTCTAGCGGGGGGGCAGATACGCAGTATTTT.

This clonotype was counted only a few times. This chain joins TRBV4-2 and TRBJ2-5, with D perhaps TRBD1 (5 bases). Germline CDR1 is LGHNA and CDR2 is YNFKEQ. Trimming stripped 0 bases from V and 2 bases from J, with 13 bases between. The CDR3 covers 16 residues. In nucleotides, the CDR3 is TGTGCCAGCAGCCAAGACCTGGGGCGGATACAAGAGACCCAGTACTTC. Its translation is CASSQDLGRIQETQYF.

This clonotype has more than one count but fewer than ten. J is TRBJ1-2 and V is TRBV30; 7 bases are a match to TRBD1. The ends lost 1 base at V and 2 bases at J; junction bases unmatched: 4. This CDR3 comprises 14 residues. Germline V gene data show CDR1 as GTSNPN and CDR2 as SVGIG (reference sequence). The CDR3 sequence: CAWSAQTGNYGYTF. The CDR3 DNA reads TGTGCCTGGAGTGCCCAGACAGGGAACTATGGCTACACCTTC.

This clonotype occurred a few times. The chain has TRBV27 and TRBJ2-7; 13 nucleotides agree with TRBD2. The germline gives CDR1 MNHEY, CDR2 SMNVEV (reference sequence). This CDR3 spans 15 amino acids. The ends lost 5 bases at V and 6 bases at J; junction bases unmatched: 7. CDR3 protein: CASSTLAGGPVEQYF. The CDR3 DNA is TGTGCCAGCAGTACACTAGCGGGAGGGCCGGTCGAGCAGTACTTC.

On this clonotype: This sequence may be a read error, since a much larger clone differs from it by one base. V usage is TRBV6-2 or TRBV6-3 and J usage is TRBJ1-2; 7 bases match TRBD1. J lost 3 bases, V lost 5 bases, and 12 bases had no gene match. The CDR3 runs 16 residues. Germline V gene sequence: CDR1 MNHEY, CDR2 SVGEGT. In DNA, the CDR3 is TGTGCCAGCAGTCCTCTCGACGGGACAGCCGACTATGGCTACACCTTC. Its protein product is CASSPLDGTADYGYTF.